Listed below are T cell receptor beta chains from one sample, sequenced in a study of blood T cells in healthy people across ages. MiXCR, applied by TCRdb to the 5' RACE reads, yields one record per CDR3 protein. Of fewer than 2,000,000 distinct CDR3 sequences listed, about two fifths are singletons. The material sequenced was blood. The receptor source for this set is a human donor in good health. The CDR3 runs from the conserved cysteine through the conserved F or W. D genes are given only for firm matches. Rows give clone size only sometimes, using once, few, many, or a class for an expanded clone.

>TRBJ2-1|TRBD1|many|TRBV2
TGTGCCAGCAGAGACAGGGGCAATGAGCAGTTCTTC
CASRDRGNEQFF
>TRBJ2-3|NA|NA|TRBV11-2
TGTGCCAGCAGCTCGACCCGACGCGGGGTAGATACGCAGTATTTT
CASSSTRRGVDTQYF
>TRBJ2-3|TRBD2|many|TRBV20-1
TGCAGTGCTTCCGGACTAGCGGCTAGCACAGATACGCAGTATTTT
CSASGLAASTDTQYF
>TRBJ2-2|NA|few|TRBV29-1
TGCAGCGTTGAAAGGGGCGGGCTCACCGGGGAGCTGTTTTTT
CSVERGGLTGELFF
>TRBJ2-1|TRBD2|few|TRBV6-2/TRBV6-3
TGTGCCAGCACCGAGACTAGCGGGGGCCTTTACAATGAGCAGTTCTTC
CASTETSGGLYNEQFF
>TRBJ2-5|NA|NA|TRBV4-3
TGCGCCAGCAGCCAAGTTCCGGCAGGGGCTGGCGAGACCCAGTACTTC
CASSQVPAGAGETQYF
>TRBJ1-1|NA|NA|TRBV9
TGTGCCAGCAGCGTAGTAGGTGGTGACACTGAAGCTTTCTTT
CASSVVGGDTEAFF
>TRBJ2-3|TRBD2|NA|TRBV29-1
TGCAGCGTTGCGAAGCGGGGCGTTAAAGATACGCAGTATTTT
CSVAKRGVKDTQYF
>TRBJ2-5|TRBD2|few|TRBV7-2
TGTGCCAGCAGCTTATTCGGAGGGGATTTAGCGGGGAGGATCGGAGAGACCCAGTACTTC
CASSLFGGDLAGRIGETQYF
>TRBJ2-1|NA|few|TRBV5-1
TGCGCCAGCAGCTCCGTGGCGGGGCAGAGCTCCTACAATGAGCAGTTCTTC
CASSSVAGQSSYNEQFF
>TRBJ2-3|NA|NA|TRBV3-1
TGTGCCAGCAGCCAATGGCTAGACGGCAACACAGATACGCAGTATTTT
CASSQWLDGNTDTQYF
>TRBJ2-1|NA|NA|TRBV6-1
TGTGCCAGCAGTGTTTTTTTAGGGACGGGTGACAATGAGCAGTTCTTC
CASSVFLGTGDNEQFF
>TRBJ1-5|NA|NA|TRBV6-2/TRBV6-3
TGTGCCAGCAGTTACGGCTTAACTAATCAGCCCCAGCATTTT
CASSYGLTNQPQHF
>TRBJ2-1|TRBD2|NA|TRBV10-3
TGTGCCATCAGCCGGACTAGCGGGGGTGACAATGAGCAGTTCTTC
CAISRTSGGDNEQFF
>TRBJ1-5|NA|NA|TRBV5-1
TGCGCCAGCAGCCCCGAAATAGGGAAAAATAGCAATCAGCCCCAGCATTTT
CASSPEIGKNSNQPQHF
>TRBJ2-7|NA|few|TRBV20-1
TGCAGTGCTAGACCAGTTGGTACAGGGACTCCCTACGAGCAGTACTTC
CSARPVGTGTPYEQYF
>TRBJ2-1|NA|many|TRBV7-3
TGTGCCAGCAGCTTAGGGGGCACCAACAATGAGCAGTTCTTC
CASSLGGTNNEQFF
>TRBJ2-1|TRBD2|few|TRBV9
TGTGCCAGCAGCGTAAATGAAGCGGGGACCTACAATGAGCAGTTCTTC
CASSVNEAGTYNEQFF
>TRBJ1-2|TRBD1|few|TRBV9
TGTGCCAGCAGCAGAACCGGGACAGGGGTCTCAGATGGCTACACCTTC
CASSRTGTGVSDGYTF
>TRBJ2-1|NA|many|TRBV6-2/TRBV6-3
TGTGCCAGCAGTTACTCAAGGGGCAATGAGCAGTTCTTC
CASSYSRGNEQFF
>TRBJ2-1|TRBD1|NA|TRBV4-3
TGCGCCAGCAGCCATACAGGGGCCCTTTATGAGCAGTTCTTC
CASSHTGALYEQFF
>TRBJ2-5|NA|NA|TRBV25-1
TGTGCCAGCAGTGAATCCGGATTAGACCAAGAGACCCAGTACTTC
CASSESGLDQETQYF
>TRBJ2-7|TRBD1|few|TRBV4-1
TGCGCCAGCAGCCCCTCTACATCAACGGGACAGCTAATCTACGAGCAGTACTTC
CASSPSTSTGQLIYEQYF
>TRBJ2-7|NA|few|TRBV15
TGTGCCACCAGCAGAGATCGGGGGACAGCCAACCCCTACGAGCAGTACTTC
CATSRDRGTANPYEQYF
>TRBJ2-1|TRBD2|NA|TRBV4-2
TGTGCCAGCAGCCACGCCCCTAGCGGGGGGGCCAGCGATGAGCAGTTCTTC
CASSHAPSGGASDEQFF
>TRBJ1-6|NA|NA|TRBV20-1
TGCAGTGCTATCAGGGATCCTAATTCACCCCTCCACTTT
CSAIRDPNSPLHF
>TRBJ1-5|NA|once|TRBV7-2
TGTGCCAGCAGCTTAGGAACTCGGGACTTCTATCAGCCCCAGCATTTT
CASSLGTRDFYQPQHF
>TRBJ1-5|NA|few|TRBV12-3/TRBV12-4
TGTGCCAGCAGTATGGGGGGGACCGAACAACCCCAGCATTTT
CASSMGGTEQPQHF
>TRBJ2-4|NA|NA|TRBV3-1
TGTGCCAGCAGCCAAGATCTAGGGGACATTCAGTACTTC
CASSQDLGDIQYF
>TRBJ2-1|NA|NA|TRBV4-1
TGCGCCAGCAGCCAATTTGACATGACCTACGAGCAGTTCTTC
CASSQFDMTYEQFF
>TRBJ2-5|NA|few|TRBV6-6
TGTGCCAGCAGTTACCTAGCAGGCGAGACCCAGTACTTC
CASSYLAGETQYF
>TRBJ2-1|NA|NA|TRBV6-1
TGTGCCAGCAGTGGGATGGCCTGGGAGCAGTTCTTC
CASSGMAWEQFF
>TRBJ1-4|NA|NA|TRBV12-3/TRBV12-4
TGTGCCAGCAGTTCATCCTACCAAGACAGGCCAAATGAAAAACTGTTTTTT
CASSSSYQDRPNEKLFF
>TRBJ1-4|NA|NA|TRBV3-1
TGTGCCAGCAGCCAAGTGGAAGTTACTAATGAAAAACTGTTTTTT
CASSQVEVTNEKLFF
>TRBJ2-3|NA|few|TRBV2
TGTGCCAGCGTGATGGTTGGTTGGACAGATACGCAGTATTTT
CASVMVGWTDTQYF
>TRBJ2-4|NA|many|TRBV20-1
TGCAGTGCTAGTGCAGACTGGATCAAAAACATTCAGTACTTC
CSASADWIKNIQYF
>TRBJ2-7|TRBD1|few|TRBV12-3/TRBV12-4
TGTGCCAGCAGTTCAAACAGGGGGCGTTACGAGCAGTACTTC
CASSSNRGRYEQYF
>TRBJ2-1|TRBD1|few|TRBV20-1
TGCAGTGCTACCCAGGGGACAGGGAGACGTGAGCAGTTCTTC
CSATQGTGRREQFF
>TRBJ1-2|NA|NA|TRBV19
TGTGCCAGTCGGGACTTTACGAGTTATGGCTACACCTTC
CASRDFTSYGYTF
>TRBJ2-1|NA|NA|TRBV20-1
TGCAGTGCTAGACACCCCAGGACCTACAATGAGCAGTTCTTC
CSARHPRTYNEQFF
>TRBJ2-3|TRBD2|few|TRBV23-1
TGCGCCAGCATAGCGGGGGGGTCCCCACCATTCACAGATACGCAGTATTTT
CASIAGGSPPFTDTQYF
>TRBJ1-3|NA|NA|TRBV7-2
TGTGCCAGCAGCCATAGGCGCGGTAGTGGAAACACCATATATTTT
CASSHRRGSGNTIYF
>TRBJ2-1|TRBD2|NA|TRBV9
TGTGCCAGCTCGACTAGCGGGGGGGATGAGCAGTTCTTC
CASSTSGGDEQFF
>TRBJ2-5|NA|NA|TRBV18
TGTGCCGGCTCACCACCGGGGGGACAGCAAGAGACCCAGTACTTC
CAGSPPGGQQETQYF
>TRBJ2-2|NA|NA|TRBV7-8
TGTGCCAGCAGCTCGCACGAGGGAACGTTTAACAACGCCGGGGAGCTGTTTTTT
CASSSHEGTFNNAGELFF
>TRBJ1-4|NA|NA|TRBV9
TGTGCCAGCAGCCCTTTGGGGAGAAGGAATGAAAAACTGTTTTTT
CASSPLGRRNEKLFF
>TRBJ2-7|NA|NA|TRBV28
TGTGCCAGCACTACCCGGGGTACGTTAGGGAAGCAGTACTTC
CASTTRGTLGKQYF
>TRBJ1-4|NA|NA|TRBV4-1
TGCGCCAGCAGTCTCAAGGGAGATGAAAAACTGTTTTTT
CASSLKGDEKLFF
>TRBJ1-4|NA|NA|TRBV30
TGTGCCTGGAGTTCGCCCGGACTGCATGAAAAACTGTTTTTT
CAWSSPGLHEKLFF
>TRBJ1-1|NA|NA|TRBV20-1
TGCAGTGCTAGAGGGGGGGCGGGCACTGAAGCTTTCTTT
CSARGGAGTEAFF
>TRBJ2-7|NA|many|TRBV10-3
TGTGCCATCAGTGACGGAAAACAGGGCTACGAGCAGTACTTC
CAISDGKQGYEQYF
>TRBJ2-5|TRBD2|few|TRBV20-1
TGCAGTGCTAGTACTAGCGGGGGGGATCCGGAGACCCAGTACTTC
CSASTSGGDPETQYF